This T cell receptor (beta chain) was profiled in a study of regulatory T cells in long-lasting Graves disease. Germline CDR1 reads MDHEN; CDR2 reads SYDVKM. The CDR3 has 20 amino acids. V was pared by 5 bases and J by 7 bases, with 33 bases between. This clonotype was counted many times. Time point: newly diagnosed GD, antithyroid drugs for less than 3 months. Construction of the TCR library relied on RNA isolated from PBMCs. Assembly of TCR beta libraries relied on iRepertoire HTBI primers together with Arm-PCR of CDR3 regions. Methods used by the authors: Among the samples, roughly 61 TRBV and around 13 TRBJ segments were identified. MiXCR, run by TCRdb on the multiplex PCR reads, gives a single entry per CDR3 protein. The V and J calls and clone size are TCRdb's, not the authors'. Here the sample spans about 400,000 distinct CDR3 sequences, about 15% being singletons. This sample was shared with a second study, whose subject was T cells in Graves' hyperthyroidism and ophthalmopathy. This second study says: Diagnoses rested on clinical symptoms, serum thyroxine and TRAb, thyroid ultrasound and orbital computed tomography.

The gene calls are TRBV28 and TRBJ2-1; D possibly matches TRBD1 or TRBD2 (5 bases each). The receptor was derived from a woman aged 35 to 49 with Graves disease. The source material was peripheral blood mononuclear cells (PBMCs), sampled at new diagnosis, from a patient treated with antithyroid drugs. CDR3 protein: CASSPLESWALTGLLNEQFF. The DNA for the CDR3 is TGTGCCAGCAGTCCGTTAGAGTCATGGGCCCTTACAGGACTGTTAAATGAGCAGTTCTTC.